The 7 T cell receptor beta chains reported below all come from one sample, sequenced in a study of OX40 agonist ivuxolimab in advanced cancers. Some clones are missing from TCRdb's copy, which holds only in-frame ones; the method was immunoSEQ multiplex PCR. The sample holds around 80,000 clones, about 91% seen once. Sequences were derived from CD4+ or CD8+ T cells sorted from blood, sampled in a trial of the OX40 agonist ivuxolimab. Receptors originate from an adult with an advanced solid tumor such as melanoma, head and neck, liver or kidney cancer.

The chain is built from TRBV11-2 and TRBJ2-5, with 8 bases lining up with TRBD1. The V gene end was trimmed by 0 bases and the J gene end by 5 bases; junction bases not matched to a gene: 5. The CDR3 is made up of 15 amino acids. CDR1 and CDR2 from the germline V gene are SGHAT and FQNNGV. This CDR3 reads CASSLDQGAWETQYF. CDR3 sequence (DNA): TGTGCCAGCAGCTTAGACCAGGGGGCGTGGGAGACCCAGTACTTC.

The V call is TRBV19, the J call TRBJ1-2; D remains unclear. Trimming stripped 7 bases from V and 7 bases from J, with 16 bases between. In germline, CDR1 is LNHDA, CDR2 SQIVND (reference sequence). This CDR3 contains 13 residues. The CDR3 here is CASKDWLERGYTF. The CDR3 DNA sequence: TGTGCCAGTAAAGACTGGCTTGAGCGTGGCTACACCTTC. Full variable domain (outside the CDR3, taken from reference TRBV19 and TRBJ1-2): DGGITQSPKYLFRKEGQNVTLSCEQNLNHDAMYWYRQDPGQGLRLIYYSQIVNDFQKGDIAEGYSVSREKKESFPLTVTSAQKNPTAFYLCASKDWLERGYTFGSGTRLTVV.

This chain links TRBV28 with TRBJ2-5; tentatively, D is TRBD1 (6 bases). The ends were cut back, 4 bases at V and 5 bases at J, with 20 bases in the middle. CDR1 and CDR2 (germline): MDHEN, SYDVKM. CDR3 length: 16 amino acids. DNA for the CDR3: TGTGCCAGCAGTTCCCGCAGGTGGGGGCCTGGGGAGACCCAGTACTTC. This codes for CASSSRRWGPGETQYF.

In this sample, this clone turned up once. The V and J genes are TRBV6-5 and TRBJ2-5; 9 bases match TRBD2. Per germline, CDR1 MNHEY and CDR2 SVGAGI. V lost 8 bases to trimming and J lost 5 bases; unmatched junction nucleotides: 6. The length of the CDR3 is 13 residues. DNA for the CDR3: TGTGCCAGCTGCGGGAGGGCCGGGGAGACCCAGTACTTC. This codes for CASCGRAGETQYF.

CDR3 sequence: CASSLRSFHEQYF. In nucleotides, the CDR3 is TGTGCCAGCAGCTTAAGATCGTTCCACGAGCAGTACTTC. The V gene is TRBV7-2, the J gene TRBJ2-7; D remains ambiguous. V was clipped by 2 bases and J by 5 bases, with 10 bases between them. The CDR3 runs 13 residues. From germline, CDR1 is SGHTA and CDR2 FQGNSA.

This sequence joins TRBV28 and TRBJ2-3; D gene unclear. Trimming pared 6 bases from V and 0 bases from J, leaving 16 bases between. From germline, CDR1 is MDHEN and CDR2 SYDVKM. This CDR3 contains 16 residues. This CDR3 reads CASSYQTSSSTDTQYF. Written as DNA, the CDR3 is TGTGCCAGCAGCTACCAGACAAGTTCTAGCACAGATACGCAGTATTTT.

The chain combines TRBV12-2 with TRBJ1-3; the D call TRBD1 from the table was never checked on the DNA. TRBV12-2 is marked as a pseudogene. CDR3 length: 15 amino acids. CDR3 loop: CASRRDRDSGNTIYF. The CDR3 coding sequence is TGTGCAAGTCGACGAGACAGGGACTCTGGAAACACCATATATTTT.